One sample yielded the 12 T cell receptor beta chains listed below, sequenced in a study of CD8+CD57+ T cells in acquired aplastic anemia. CDR3 and TCR beta VDJ profiling relied on genomic DNA as the template. One entry per CDR3 protein results from TCRdb running MiXCR on the reads. Counted here are about 220,000 distinct CDR3 sequences, around 32% occurring once; the ten biggest clones make up around 1.1%. Material: sorted CD4+, CD8+, or CD8+CD57+ T cells (not recorded which) from PBMCs. Every receptor here comes from a human donor in good health, serving as a control.

This clonotype was recorded a few times. The chain has TRBV7-7 and TRBJ2-1, with TRBD1 matching 11 bases. V was pared by 5 bases and J by 6 bases, with 12 bases of the junction left unmatched. Germline loops: CDR1 SSHAT, CDR2 FNYEAQ (reference sequence). This CDR3 region has 17 residues. The CDR3 sequence is CASSLGQGATPSNEQFF. As DNA, the CDR3 is TGTGCCAGCAGCCTAGGACAGGGGGCGACCCCCTCCAATGAGCAGTTCTTC.

This clonotype was recorded at least ten times. The chain employs TRBV2 and TRBJ2-7; tentatively, D is TRBD1 or TRBD2 (6 bases each). The CDR3 runs 12 residues. CDR1 SNHLY and CDR2 FYNNEI come from the germline V gene. V was pared by 11 bases and J by 1 base, with 12 bases between. The CDR3 DNA sequence: TGTGCCGGGGGGCAGCAATCCTACGAGCAGTACTTC. Protein: CAGGQQSYEQYF.

This clonotype was detected once. Mismatch with germline at one junction end may stem from a read error. In DNA, the CDR3 is TGTGCCAGCAGTTCCCTAGCTAGCGGCTCCTACGAGCAGTCCTTC. It specifies CASSSLASGSYEQSF. This chain connects TRBV2 to TRBJ2-7; 7 bases are a match to TRBD2. This CDR3 is built from 15 residues. CDR1 SNHLY and CDR2 FYNNEI come from the germline V gene.

V usage is TRBV6-1 and J usage is TRBJ1-2, with 8 bases identical to TRBD1. The CDR3 consists of 14 residues. The V gene's germline CDR1 is MNHNS and CDR2 SASEGT. After removal of 5 bases from V and 8 bases from J, the junction contained 10 bases not matched to a gene. CDR3 nucleotides: TGTGCCAGCAGTAAACAGGGGGGTGCTAGAGGCTACACCTTC. Translation: CASSKQGGARGYTF.

Notes on this clonotype: Given a much more abundant clone one base away, this may be a read error. V is TRBV10-3 and J is TRBJ2-7; D is unresolved. CDR3 length: 13 amino acids. Germline assignment: CDR1 ENHRY and CDR2 SYGVKD. The CDR3 coding sequence is TGTGCCAGCAGTGACGACGGCCCTACGGAGCAGTGCTTC. The encoded protein is CASSDDGPTEQCF.

This clonotype was observed many times. The chain uses TRBV4-2 and TRBJ2-7, with 11 nucleotides matching TRBD1. The J segment lost 3 bases and the V segment lost 0 bases, leaving 4 bases of the junction unmatched. This CDR3 spans 16 amino acids. Germline values: CDR1 LGHNA, CDR2 YNFKEQ. The DNA of the CDR3 is TGTGCCAGCAGCCAAGAAGGGACAGGGGGTTTCTACGAGCAGTACTTC. The encoded protein is CASSQEGTGGFYEQYF.

On this clonotype itself: This may stem from a read error, because a much larger clone lies one nucleotide away. The CDR3 does not close with the conserved phenylalanine or tryptophan, likely indicating a read error. This chain links TRBV20-1 with TRBJ1-1; tentatively, D is TRBD1 (6 bases). V lost 3 bases and J lost 2, with 19 bases in between. The CDR3 totals 16 residues. Germline V gene sequence: CDR1 DFQATT, CDR2 SNEGSKA (reference sequence). CDR3 in amino acids: CSARSGVGTINTEAFS. The CDR3 DNA follows: TGCAGTGCTAGGTCAGGGGTTGGTACTATTAACACTGAAGCTTTCTCT.

The V call is TRBV27, the J call TRBJ1-6, with 8 bases identical to TRBD1. The V and J ends lost 7 bases and 7 bases, in that order; junction bases with no gene match: 12. There are 16 residues in the CDR3. In germline, CDR1 is MNHEY, CDR2 SMNVEV (reference sequence). CDR3: CASTPLGTGPNSPLHF. The DNA for the CDR3 is TGTGCCAGCACCCCCCTTGGGACAGGACCAAATTCACCCCTCCACTTT.

The chain links TRBV20-1 to TRBJ2-2; no firm D call. The V and J ends lost 3 bases and 0 bases respectively, with 11 bases between them. CDR1 DFQATT and CDR2 SNEGSKA come from the germline V gene (reference sequence). The CDR3 totals 15 residues. CDR3 in amino acids: CSARTSIANTGELFF. Here the CDR3 DNA reads TGCAGTGCTAGGACATCCATCGCGAACACCGGGGAGCTGTTTTTT.

This clonotype was recorded at least ten times. The V and J genes are TRBV19 and TRBJ1-1; D unclear. Trimming cost V 6 bases and J 1 base, with 12 bases left between them. CDR1 and CDR2 (germline): LNHDA, SQIVND (reference sequence). The CDR3 has 14 residues. CDR3 in amino acids: CASSSRHRNTEAFF. CDR3 DNA: TGTGCCAGTAGCAGTCGACATAGGAACACTGAAGCTTTCTTT.

The chain joins TRBV2 to TRBJ2-6; D ambiguous. Between the trimmed V and J ends, which lost 7 bases and 5 bases, there was a span of 3 bases. CDR3 length equals 11 residues. Per germline, CDR1 SNHLY and CDR2 FYNNEI. The CDR3 region has the DNA TGTGCCAGCAACAGGGCCAACGTCCTGACTTTC. Translation gives CASNRANVLTF. The complete variable domain, with remaining parts taken from reference TRBV2 and TRBJ2-6, reads EPEVTQTPSHQVTQMGQEVILRCVPISNHLYFYWYRQILGQKVEFLVSFYNNEISEKSEIFDDQFSVERPDGSNFTLKIRSTKLEDSAMYFCASNRANVLTFGAGSRLTVL.

The chain is built from TRBV19 and TRBJ2-7, with 9 nucleotides matching TRBD2. Germline V gene lookup returns CDR1 LNHDA and CDR2 SQIVND (reference sequence). The CDR3 totals 15 residues. J gave up 5 bases and V 5 bases, and 10 bases lay outside the gene matches. CDR3 loop: CASSRTVAGVDEQYF. CDR3 DNA sequence: TGTGCCAGTAGTCGGACTGTAGCGGGAGTCGACGAGCAGTACTTC.